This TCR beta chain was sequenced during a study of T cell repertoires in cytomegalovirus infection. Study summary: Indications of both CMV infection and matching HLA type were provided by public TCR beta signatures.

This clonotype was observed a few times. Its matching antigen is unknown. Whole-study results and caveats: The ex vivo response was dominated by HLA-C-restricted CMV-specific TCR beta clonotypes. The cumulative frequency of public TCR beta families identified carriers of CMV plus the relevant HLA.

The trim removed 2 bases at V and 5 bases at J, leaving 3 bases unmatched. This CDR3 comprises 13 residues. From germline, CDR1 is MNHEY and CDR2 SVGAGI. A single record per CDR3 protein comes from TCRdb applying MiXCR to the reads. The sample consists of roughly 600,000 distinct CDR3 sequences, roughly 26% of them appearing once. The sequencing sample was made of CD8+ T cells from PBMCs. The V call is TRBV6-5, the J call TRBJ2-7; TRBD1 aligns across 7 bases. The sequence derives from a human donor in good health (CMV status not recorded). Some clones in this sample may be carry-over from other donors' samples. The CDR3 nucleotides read TGTGCCAGCAGTTACACCCAGGGGGACGAGCAGTACGTC. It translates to CASSYTQGDEQYV.